These T cell receptor beta chains were read from a single sample in a study of CD8+ T cells in alopecia areata. Some clones are missing from TCRdb's copy, which holds only in-frame ones; the method was immunoSEQ multiplex PCR. The sample carries approximately 150,000 clones, 58% recorded once. The sample here was CD4+ T cells sorted from blood, taken around week 55, from a patient treated with tofacitinib. Receptors originate from a human donor with alopecia areata. The CDR3 runs from the conserved cysteine through the conserved F or W. D genes are given only for firm matches. Expanded clones are given a class, and other clones once, few, many or no size at all.

v_gene,abundance,d_gene,j_gene,len,CDR3aa,CDR3nt
TRBV29-1,.,TRBD1,TRBJ1-5,15,CSVVVGDRRSGPQHF,TGCAGCGTTGTAGTAGGGGACAGGCGGTCGGGGCCCCAGCATTTT
TRBV6-1,.,.,TRBJ2-7,11,CASRSIVEQYF,TGTGCCAGCAGATCGATAGTTGAGCAGTACTTC
TRBV2,few,.,TRBJ2-1,16,CASSVERDDDHGEQFF,TGTGCCAGCAGTGTAGAAAGGGACGACGACCACGGTGAGCAGTTCTTC
TRBV19,.,.,TRBJ1-5,14,CASSSRQVTQPQHF,TGTGCCAGTAGTTCACGACAGGTCACTCAGCCCCAGCATTTT
TRBV7-2,.,.,TRBJ1-1,14,CASTSAVNPRGAFF,TGTGCCAGCACCTCAGCGGTGAATCCAAGGGGAGCTTTCTTT
TRBV2,.,.,TRBJ2-2,13,CASSADSTGELFF,TGTGCCAGCAGTGCTGACAGCACCGGGGAGCTGTTTTTT
TRBV7-9,.,.,TRBJ2-5,14,CASSFRRGQETQYF,TGTGCCAGCAGCTTTCGCAGGGGCCAAGAGACCCAGTACTTC
TRBV4-2,.,.,TRBJ2-4,13,CASSQDLVNIQYF,TGTGCCAGCAGCCAAGATCTAGTGAACATTCAGTACTTC
TRBV6-5,.,.,TRBJ2-2,15,CASSYQPTSPGELFF,TGTGCCAGCAGTTACCAACCTACCAGCCCCGGGGAGCTGTTTTTT
TRBV29-1,few,TRBD1,TRBJ1-4,16,CSAIDRQGSTNEKLFF,TGCAGCGCTATCGACAGACAGGGCTCAACTAATGAAAAACTGTTTTTT
TRBV29-1,.,TRBD1,TRBJ1-5,13,CSVTDRGSQPQHF,TGCAGCGTTACCGACAGGGGCAGCCAGCCCCAGCATTTT
TRBV30,.,.,TRBJ1-2,16,CAWSPKGLDPMKGYTF,TGTGCCTGGAGTCCGAAAGGGTTGGATCCGATGAAAGGCTACACCTTC
TRBV11-2,.,TRBD1,TRBJ1-2,13,CASSPQGGGGYTF,TGTGCCAGCAGCCCTCAGGGGGGTGGAGGCTACACCTTC
TRBV18,many,.,TRBJ2-2,12,CASSHDTGELFF,TGTGCCAGCTCACATGATACCGGGGAGCTGTTTTTT
TRBV11-3,few,.,TRBJ1-1,12,CASSTTGFEAFF,TGTGCCAGCAGCACAACAGGTTTTGAAGCTTTCTTT
TRBV29-1,.,.,TRBJ2-5,14,CSGAQGGHQETQYF,TGCAGCGGTGCGCAGGGGGGACACCAAGAGACCCAGTACTTC
TRBV29-1,few,.,TRBJ2-3,13,CSVEVYYPDTQYF,TGCAGCGTTGAAGTGTATTACCCAGATACGCAGTATTTT